A few counts support the clone carrying this T cell receptor (beta chain). Its antigen remains unknown. The data originate from a study of blood T cells in healthy people across ages. General observations from the study: Older age went with lower TCR beta diversity per million T cells, in a roughly linear way.

A second PCR, run for roughly 7 to 11 cycles, used a sample-barcoded 5' primer plus a J-beta primer mix. TCRdb reanalysed the 5' RACE reads using MiXCR and keeps one entry per CDR3 protein. The sample lists about 1 million distinct CDR3 sequences; approximately 25% were seen once. The CDR3 loop spans 16 amino acids. V lost 3 bases to trimming and J lost 8 bases; unmatched junction nucleotides: 15. From germline, CDR1 is MDHEN and CDR2 SYDVKM. The same data also went into a second study, on T cells of mothers and their children. That source reports: Related mother-child pairs showed slightly, non-significantly higher overlap than unrelated pairs.

The sample consisted of blood. The receptor was isolated from a girl aged 2 to 9 in good health. The rearrangement uses TRBV28 and TRBJ1-1; 7 nucleotides align to TRBD1. The CDR3 nucleotides read TGTGCCAGCAGTTTGGGGACCGACAGGGCTATACCCGAAGCTTTCTTT. As protein: CASSLGTDRAIPEAFF.